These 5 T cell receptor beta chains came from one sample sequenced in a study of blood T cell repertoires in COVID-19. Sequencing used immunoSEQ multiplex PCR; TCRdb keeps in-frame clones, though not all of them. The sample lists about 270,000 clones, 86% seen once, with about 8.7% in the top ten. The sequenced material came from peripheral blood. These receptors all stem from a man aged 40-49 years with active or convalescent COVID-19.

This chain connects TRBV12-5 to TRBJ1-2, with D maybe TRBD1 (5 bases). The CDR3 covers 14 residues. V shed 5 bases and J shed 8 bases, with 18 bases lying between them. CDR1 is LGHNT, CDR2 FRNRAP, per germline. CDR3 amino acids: CASGLPGTAGGYTF. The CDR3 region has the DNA TGTGCTAGTGGTCTCCCCGGGACTGCGGGCGGCTACACCTTC.

CDR3 protein: CASSLMGGYNEQFF. The CDR3 region has the DNA TGTGCCAGCAGCTTAATGGGGGGCTACAATGAGCAGTTCTTC. The rearrangement joins TRBV7-3 to TRBJ2-1, with D maybe TRBD2 (6 bases). The ends were cut back, 1 base at V and 3 bases at J, with 7 bases in the middle. The CDR3 loop spans 14 amino acids. Germline loops: CDR1 SGHTA, CDR2 FQGTGA.

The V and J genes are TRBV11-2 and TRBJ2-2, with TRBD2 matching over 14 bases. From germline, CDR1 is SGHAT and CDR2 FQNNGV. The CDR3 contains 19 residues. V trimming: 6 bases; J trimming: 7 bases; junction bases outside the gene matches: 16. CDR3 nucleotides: TGTGCCAGCAGTCTACGCGGGGGACTAGCGGGAGTTCGGAACGGGGAGCTGTTTTTT. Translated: CASSLRGGLAGVRNGELFF. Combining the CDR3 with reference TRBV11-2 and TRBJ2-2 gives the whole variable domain EAGVAQSPRYKIIEKRQSVAFWCNPISGHATLYWYQQILGQGPKLLIQFQNNGVVDDSQLPKDRFSAERLKGVDSTLKIQPAKLEDSAVYLCASSLRGGLAGVRNGELFFGEGSRLTVL.

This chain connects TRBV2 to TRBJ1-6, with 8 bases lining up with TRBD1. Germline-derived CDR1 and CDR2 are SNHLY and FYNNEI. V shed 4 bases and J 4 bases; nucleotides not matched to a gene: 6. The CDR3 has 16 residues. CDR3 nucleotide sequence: TGTGCCAGCAGTGTCCGAGACAGGGGTTATAATTCACCCCTCCACTTT. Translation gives CASSVRDRGYNSPLHF.

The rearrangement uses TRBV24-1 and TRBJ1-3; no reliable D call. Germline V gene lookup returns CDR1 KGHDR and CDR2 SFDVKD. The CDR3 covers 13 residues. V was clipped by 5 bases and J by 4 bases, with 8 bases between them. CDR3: CATSGGQGNTIYF. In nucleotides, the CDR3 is TGTGCCACCAGTGGAGGGCAAGGAAACACCATATATTTT.